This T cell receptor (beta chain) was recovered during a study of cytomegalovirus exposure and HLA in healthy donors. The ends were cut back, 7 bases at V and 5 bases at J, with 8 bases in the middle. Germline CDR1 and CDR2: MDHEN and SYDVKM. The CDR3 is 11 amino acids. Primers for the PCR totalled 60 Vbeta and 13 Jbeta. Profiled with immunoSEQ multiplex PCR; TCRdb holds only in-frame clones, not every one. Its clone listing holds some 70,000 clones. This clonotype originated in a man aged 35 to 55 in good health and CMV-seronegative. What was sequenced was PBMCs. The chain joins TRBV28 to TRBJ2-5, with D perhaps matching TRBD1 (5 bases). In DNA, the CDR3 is TGTGCCAGCAAGGGGCAGGAGACCCAGTACTTC. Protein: CASKGQETQYF.